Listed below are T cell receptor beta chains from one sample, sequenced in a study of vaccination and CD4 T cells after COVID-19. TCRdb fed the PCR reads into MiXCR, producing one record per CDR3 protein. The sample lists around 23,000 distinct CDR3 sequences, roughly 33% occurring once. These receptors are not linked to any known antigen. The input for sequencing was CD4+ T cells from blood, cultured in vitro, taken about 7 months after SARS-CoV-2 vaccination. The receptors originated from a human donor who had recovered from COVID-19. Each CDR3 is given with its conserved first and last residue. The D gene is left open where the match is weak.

CDR3aa: CASSSSEGRRETQYF
j_gene: TRBJ2-5
v_gene: TRBV7-9
d_gene: NA

CDR3aa: CASSTDKGEGYTF
j_gene: TRBJ1-2
v_gene: TRBV5-4
d_gene: NA

CDR3aa: CASSLSYSDTQYF
j_gene: TRBJ2-3
v_gene: TRBV7-9
d_gene: NA

CDR3aa: CASSEVFGGIRQPQHF
j_gene: TRBJ1-5
v_gene: TRBV6-1
d_gene: NA

CDR3aa: CATQLGTENTGELFF
j_gene: TRBJ2-2
v_gene: TRBV2
d_gene: TRBD1

CDR3aa: CASSKPGGGQETQYF
j_gene: TRBJ2-5
v_gene: TRBV19
d_gene: NA

CDR3aa: CSARSRDRAYQPQHF
j_gene: TRBJ1-5
v_gene: TRBV20-1
d_gene: TRBD1

CDR3aa: CSARRGSGDSNQPQHF
j_gene: TRBJ1-5
v_gene: TRBV20-1
d_gene: NA

CDR3aa: CASSPDHNYEQYF
j_gene: TRBJ2-7
v_gene: TRBV7-3
d_gene: NA

CDR3aa: CSARDRLNYGYTF
j_gene: TRBJ1-2
v_gene: TRBV20-1
d_gene: TRBD1

CDR3aa: CASSSRTGTGGTEAFF
j_gene: TRBJ1-1
v_gene: TRBV7-2
d_gene: TRBD1

CDR3aa: CSAPAQFRGLGGYTF
j_gene: TRBJ1-2
v_gene: TRBV20-1
d_gene: TRBD1

CDR3aa: CASSRQRGGGSPYEQYF
j_gene: TRBJ2-7
v_gene: TRBV4-2
d_gene: NA

CDR3aa: CARIGLRTDTQYF
j_gene: TRBJ2-3
v_gene: TRBV2
d_gene: NA

CDR3aa: CSARDGGRDGYTF
j_gene: TRBJ1-2
v_gene: TRBV20-1
d_gene: NA

CDR3aa: CASSTTRTAYGYTF
j_gene: TRBJ1-2
v_gene: TRBV27
d_gene: NA

CDR3aa: CASSYEGPLSYYTEAFF
j_gene: TRBJ1-1
v_gene: TRBV6-5
d_gene: NA

CDR3aa: CASSSNGRGSTEAFF
j_gene: TRBJ1-1
v_gene: TRBV11-1
d_gene: NA

CDR3aa: CASRTVAKNIQYF
j_gene: TRBJ2-4
v_gene: TRBV6-2/TRBV6-3
d_gene: NA

CDR3aa: CASSSPKTSPDTQYF
j_gene: TRBJ2-3
v_gene: TRBV7-2
d_gene: TRBD2

CDR3aa: CSAIAGTATYEQYF
j_gene: TRBJ2-7
v_gene: TRBV20-1
d_gene: NA

CDR3aa: CASSFFVAYEQYF
j_gene: TRBJ2-7
v_gene: TRBV7-9
d_gene: NA

CDR3aa: CASSKSPGGGETQYF
j_gene: TRBJ2-5
v_gene: TRBV7-3
d_gene: NA

CDR3aa: CASSPRGLAGAYNEQFF
j_gene: TRBJ2-1
v_gene: TRBV27
d_gene: TRBD2

CDR3aa: CASSERFGISEETQYF
j_gene: TRBJ2-5
v_gene: TRBV6-1
d_gene: NA

CDR3aa: CASRGGAVKFRYGYTF
j_gene: TRBJ1-2
v_gene: TRBV6-1
d_gene: NA

CDR3aa: CATSMRLSSYNEQFF
j_gene: TRBJ2-1
v_gene: TRBV15
d_gene: NA

CDR3aa: CSARDGQDNTEAFF
j_gene: TRBJ1-1
v_gene: TRBV20-1
d_gene: TRBD1

CDR3aa: CASSYEQGQYF
j_gene: TRBJ2-7
v_gene: TRBV11-2
d_gene: NA

CDR3aa: CAIQTDLNTEAFF
j_gene: TRBJ1-1
v_gene: TRBV10-3
d_gene: NA

CDR3aa: CASSRTSGGAENEQFF
j_gene: TRBJ2-1
v_gene: TRBV24-1
d_gene: TRBD2

CDR3aa: CASSYPGGPGGYTF
j_gene: TRBJ1-2
v_gene: TRBV6-5
d_gene: NA

CDR3aa: CASTGSGETEAFF
j_gene: TRBJ1-1
v_gene: TRBV19
d_gene: NA

CDR3aa: CASSEGGAGNQPQHF
j_gene: TRBJ1-5
v_gene: TRBV25-1
d_gene: NA

CDR3aa: CSARDPERGSYEQYF
j_gene: TRBJ2-7
v_gene: TRBV20-1
d_gene: TRBD2

CDR3aa: CASSATGTGELFF
j_gene: TRBJ2-2
v_gene: TRBV7-7
d_gene: NA

CDR3aa: CSARDPRQALNGNTIYF
j_gene: TRBJ1-3
v_gene: TRBV20-1
d_gene: NA

CDR3aa: CASSPWNTGELFF
j_gene: TRBJ2-2
v_gene: TRBV6-1
d_gene: NA

CDR3aa: CASSYRGRDSNQPQHF
j_gene: TRBJ1-5
v_gene: TRBV6-2/TRBV6-3
d_gene: NA

CDR3aa: CSARPGQGTHYNSPLHF
j_gene: TRBJ1-6
v_gene: TRBV20-1
d_gene: TRBD1

CDR3aa: CASSSRADGPEAFF
j_gene: TRBJ1-1
v_gene: TRBV7-9
d_gene: NA

CDR3aa: CASSGVRLGWEQFF
j_gene: TRBJ2-1
v_gene: TRBV6-1
d_gene: NA

CDR3aa: CASSIAGQETQYF
j_gene: TRBJ2-5
v_gene: TRBV7-9
d_gene: TRBD2

CDR3aa: CASSRGGASYEQYF
j_gene: TRBJ2-7
v_gene: TRBV7-9
d_gene: TRBD2

CDR3aa: CSAILPGGSPLHF
j_gene: TRBJ1-6
v_gene: TRBV20-1
d_gene: TRBD1

CDR3aa: CASSFGPYEQYF
j_gene: TRBJ2-7
v_gene: TRBV27
d_gene: NA

CDR3aa: CASSLRASRSEATDTQYF
j_gene: TRBJ2-3
v_gene: TRBV7-6
d_gene: NA

CDR3aa: CASSRGQGLFYEQYF
j_gene: TRBJ2-7
v_gene: TRBV6-1
d_gene: TRBD1

CDR3aa: CATTRSGTGGGEQYF
j_gene: TRBJ2-7
v_gene: TRBV19
d_gene: TRBD1

CDR3aa: CAWSFRTRDLSEAFF
j_gene: TRBJ1-1
v_gene: TRBV30
d_gene: NA

CDR3aa: CASSLTGPNQPQHF
j_gene: TRBJ1-5
v_gene: TRBV14
d_gene: TRBD1

CDR3aa: CASSLAGFSYNEQFF
j_gene: TRBJ2-1
v_gene: TRBV27
d_gene: NA

CDR3aa: CAIGAGLAGGPATGELFF
j_gene: TRBJ2-2
v_gene: TRBV10-3
d_gene: TRBD2

CDR3aa: CASSIAQTEYYGYTF
j_gene: TRBJ1-2
v_gene: TRBV19
d_gene: NA

CDR3aa: CSASPGRQETQYF
j_gene: TRBJ2-5
v_gene: TRBV20-1
d_gene: NA

CDR3aa: CASSHIAGGRQETQYF
j_gene: TRBJ2-5
v_gene: TRBV4-1
d_gene: TRBD2

CDR3aa: CASSPPLETQYF
j_gene: TRBJ2-5
v_gene: TRBV6-2/TRBV6-3
d_gene: NA

CDR3aa: CAISAGTATEAFF
j_gene: TRBJ1-1
v_gene: TRBV10-3
d_gene: TRBD1